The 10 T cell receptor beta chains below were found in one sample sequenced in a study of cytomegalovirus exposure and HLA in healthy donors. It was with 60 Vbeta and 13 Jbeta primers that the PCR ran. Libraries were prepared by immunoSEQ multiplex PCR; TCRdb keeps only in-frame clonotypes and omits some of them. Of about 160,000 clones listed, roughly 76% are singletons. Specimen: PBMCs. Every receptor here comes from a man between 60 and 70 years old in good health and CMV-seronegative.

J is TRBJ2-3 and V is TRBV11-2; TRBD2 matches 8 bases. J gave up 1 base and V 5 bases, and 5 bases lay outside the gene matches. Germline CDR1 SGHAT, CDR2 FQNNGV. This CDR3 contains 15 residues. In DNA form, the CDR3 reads TGTGCCAGCAGCCTAACTAGCGGACGCACAGATACGCAGTATTTT. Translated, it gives CASSLTSGRTDTQYF.

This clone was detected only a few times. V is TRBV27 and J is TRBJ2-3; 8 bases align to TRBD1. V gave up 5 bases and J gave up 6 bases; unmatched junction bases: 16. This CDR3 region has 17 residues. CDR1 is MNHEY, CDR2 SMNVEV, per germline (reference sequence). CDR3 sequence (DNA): TGTGCCAGCAGTCCTCTAGGGGACAGGTTTTCGTTGGATACGCAGTATTTT. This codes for CASSPLGDRFSLDTQYF.

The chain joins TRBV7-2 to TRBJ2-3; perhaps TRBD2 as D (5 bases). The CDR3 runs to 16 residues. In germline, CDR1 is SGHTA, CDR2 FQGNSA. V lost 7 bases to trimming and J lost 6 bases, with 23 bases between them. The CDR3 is CASTGRGSSVGDTQYF. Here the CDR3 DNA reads TGTGCCAGCACGGGCCGAGGGAGCTCGGTCGGGGATACGCAGTATTTT.

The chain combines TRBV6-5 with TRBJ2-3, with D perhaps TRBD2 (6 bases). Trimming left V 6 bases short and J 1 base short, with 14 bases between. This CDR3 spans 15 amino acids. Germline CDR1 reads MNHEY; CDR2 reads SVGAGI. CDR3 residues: CASSRPGVGTDTQYF. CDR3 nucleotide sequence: TGTGCCAGCAGCCGCCCGGGGGTGGGCACAGATACGCAGTATTTT.

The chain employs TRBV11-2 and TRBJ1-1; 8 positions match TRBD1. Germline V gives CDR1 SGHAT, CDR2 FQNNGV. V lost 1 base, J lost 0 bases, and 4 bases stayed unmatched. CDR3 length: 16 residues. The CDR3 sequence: CASSLGQGALNTEAFF. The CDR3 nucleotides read TGTGCCAGCAGCTTAGGGCAGGGGGCACTGAACACTGAAGCTTTCTTT.

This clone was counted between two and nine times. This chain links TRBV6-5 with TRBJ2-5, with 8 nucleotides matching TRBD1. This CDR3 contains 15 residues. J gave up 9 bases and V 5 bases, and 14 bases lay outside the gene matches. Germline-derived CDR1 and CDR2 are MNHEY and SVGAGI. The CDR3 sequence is CASSLSGTGLGPQYF. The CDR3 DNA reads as TGTGCCAGCAGTCTGAGTGGGACAGGACTTGGCCCCCAGTACTTC.

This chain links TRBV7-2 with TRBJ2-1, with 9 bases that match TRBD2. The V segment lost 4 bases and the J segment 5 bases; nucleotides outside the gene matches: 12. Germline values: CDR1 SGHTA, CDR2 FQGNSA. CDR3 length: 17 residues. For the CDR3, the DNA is TGTGCCAGCAGCTACCGCCGGCTAGCGGGGACGAACAATGAGCAGTTCTTC. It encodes CASSYRRLAGTNNEQFF.

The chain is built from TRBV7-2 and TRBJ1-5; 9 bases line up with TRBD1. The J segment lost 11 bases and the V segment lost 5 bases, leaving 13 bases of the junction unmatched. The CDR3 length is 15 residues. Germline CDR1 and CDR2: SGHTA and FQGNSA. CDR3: CASSPQGAGSGTQHF. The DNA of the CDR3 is TGTGCCAGCAGCCCACAGGGGGCGGGAAGTGGGACCCAGCATTTT.

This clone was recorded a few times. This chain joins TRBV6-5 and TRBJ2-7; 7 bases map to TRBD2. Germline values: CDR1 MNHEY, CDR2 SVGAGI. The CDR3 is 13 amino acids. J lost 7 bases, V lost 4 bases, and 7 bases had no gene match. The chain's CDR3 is CASSSPGRQEQYF. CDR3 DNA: TGTGCCAGCAGTTCCCCCGGGAGGCAGGAGCAGTACTTC.

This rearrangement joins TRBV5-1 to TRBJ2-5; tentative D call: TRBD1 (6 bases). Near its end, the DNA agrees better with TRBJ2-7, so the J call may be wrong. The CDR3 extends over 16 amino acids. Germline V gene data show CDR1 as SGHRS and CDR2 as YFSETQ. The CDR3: CASSLARSWGLDEQYF. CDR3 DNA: TGCGCCAGCAGCTTGGCCCGGAGTTGGGGGCTGGACGAGCAGTACTTC.